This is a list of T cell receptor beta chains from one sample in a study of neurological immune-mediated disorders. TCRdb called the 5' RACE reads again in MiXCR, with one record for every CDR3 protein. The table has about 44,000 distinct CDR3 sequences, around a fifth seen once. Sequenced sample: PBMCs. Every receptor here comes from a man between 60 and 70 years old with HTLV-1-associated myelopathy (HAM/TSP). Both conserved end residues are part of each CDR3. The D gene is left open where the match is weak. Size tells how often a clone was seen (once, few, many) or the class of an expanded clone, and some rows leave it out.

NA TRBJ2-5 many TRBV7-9 TGTGCCAGCAGCTCGGACACGGGCCTCTTCGAGACCCAGTACTTC CASSSDTGLFETQYF
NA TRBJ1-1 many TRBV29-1 TGTGGGGTAGGTCTCGGCACTGAAGCTTTCTTT CGVGLGTEAFF
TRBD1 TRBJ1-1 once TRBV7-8 TGTGCCAGCAGCTTAACCCGGACAGGGTCCACTGAAGCTTTCTTT CASSLTRTGSTEAFF
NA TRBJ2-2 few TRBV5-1 TGCGCCAGCAGCCGGGACTCGGGTTACACCGGGGAGCTGTTTTTT CASSRDSGYTGELFF
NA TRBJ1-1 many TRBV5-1 TGCGCCAGCAGCCCACACGGACAGAACACTGAAGCTTTCTTT CASSPHGQNTEAFF
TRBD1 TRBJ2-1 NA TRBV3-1 TGTGCCAGCAGCCAAGATCTGGGGGACAGGAGGCGGTACAGTGAGCAGTTCTTC CASSQDLGDRRRYSEQFF
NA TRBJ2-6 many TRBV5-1 TGCGCCAGCAGCTTTACCAGCTCTGGGGCCAACGTCCTGACTTTC CASSFTSSGANVLTF
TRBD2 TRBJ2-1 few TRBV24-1 TGTGCCACCAGTGATAGGGGGACTAGCGGGAGGGCCTGGTACAATGAGCAGTTCTTC CATSDRGTSGRAWYNEQFF
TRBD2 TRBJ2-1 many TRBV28 TGTGCCAGCAGTTCCTACTTAGCGGGATCCTACAATGAGCAGTTCTTC CASSSYLAGSYNEQFF
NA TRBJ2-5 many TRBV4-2 TGTGCCAGCAGCCAAGATTTGGCGGCCCGGGGGACCCAGTACTTC CASSQDLAARGTQYF
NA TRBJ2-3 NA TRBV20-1 TGCAGTGCTTATTCCCCTAGCAGGAGAAACACAGATACTCAGTATTTT CSAYSPSRRNTDTQYF
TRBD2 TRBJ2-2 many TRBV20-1 TGCAGTGCTAGCTCGGCAGCGGGAGGGACCGGGGAGCTGTTTTTT CSASSAAGGTGELFF
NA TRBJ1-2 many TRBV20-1 TGCAGTGCGGATAACCCCCGACGAGGGTACTACACCTTC CSADNPRRGYYTF
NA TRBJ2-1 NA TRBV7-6 TGTGCCAGCAGCGTGAGTAGCGGCAGCTCCTACAATGAGCAGTTCTTC CASSVSSGSSYNEQFF
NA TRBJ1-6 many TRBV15 TGTGCCACCAGCAGAGAGGGGAATTCACCCCTCCACTTT CATSREGNSPLHF
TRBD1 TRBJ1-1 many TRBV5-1 TGCGCCAGCAGCGGACAGGGAGTGAACACTGAAGCTTTCTTT CASSGQGVNTEAFF
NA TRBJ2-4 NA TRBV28 TGTGCCAGCACCCCAATAGGCGCAGGTCTAGCCAAAAACATTCAGTACTTC CASTPIGAGLAKNIQYF
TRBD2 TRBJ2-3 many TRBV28 TGTGCCAGCAGTCACGGACTAGCGGGAGAGCCACTCACAGATACGCAGTATTTT CASSHGLAGEPLTDTQYF
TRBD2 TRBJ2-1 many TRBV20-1 TGCAGTGCTAGTCCCGCTAGCGGGATATCGGATGAGCAGTTCTTC CSASPASGISDEQFF
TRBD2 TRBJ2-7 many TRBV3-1 TGTGCCAGCAGCCATAGCGGGAGGGCGAACTACGAGCAGTACTTC CASSHSGRANYEQYF
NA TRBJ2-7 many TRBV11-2 TGTGCCAGCAGCCCAGAAGTCGGTCCCTACGAGCAGTACTTC CASSPEVGPYEQYF
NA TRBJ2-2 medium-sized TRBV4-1 TGCGCCAGCAGCCAAGGCTATGCACGGGTCGGGGAGCTGTTTTTT CASSQGYARVGELFF